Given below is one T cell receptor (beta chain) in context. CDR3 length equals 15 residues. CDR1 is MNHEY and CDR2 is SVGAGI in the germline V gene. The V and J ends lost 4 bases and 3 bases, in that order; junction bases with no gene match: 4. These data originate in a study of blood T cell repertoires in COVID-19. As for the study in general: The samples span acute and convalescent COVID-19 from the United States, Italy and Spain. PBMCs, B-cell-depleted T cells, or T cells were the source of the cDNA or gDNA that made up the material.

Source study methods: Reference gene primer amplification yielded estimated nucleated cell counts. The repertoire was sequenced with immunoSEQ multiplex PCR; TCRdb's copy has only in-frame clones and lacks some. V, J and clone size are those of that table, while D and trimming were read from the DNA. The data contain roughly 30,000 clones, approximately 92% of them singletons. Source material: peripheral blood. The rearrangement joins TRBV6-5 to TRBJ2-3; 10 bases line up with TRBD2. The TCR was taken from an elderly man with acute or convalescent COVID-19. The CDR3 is CASSSTSGQTDTQYF. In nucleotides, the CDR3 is TGTGCCAGCAGTTCGACTAGCGGGCAGACAGATACGCAGTATTTT.